This T cell receptor (beta chain) was retrieved from a study of blood T cells in healthy people across ages. Germline CDR1 reads SQVTM; CDR2 reads ANQGSEA. The V end was cut by 7 bases, the J end by 5 bases, with 17 bases between. The CDR3 loop spans 13 amino acids. This clonotype was detected a few times. Its target is not known. Overall study findings and caveats: Unknown CMV status may confound age-related changes in expanded clones.

Each sample gave at least 7 million isolated PBMCs. With each sample, at least 5 micrograms of total RNA were extracted. Alongside a J-beta primer mix, a sample-barcoded 5' primer served in a second PCR lasting about 7 to 11 cycles. TCRdb re-analysed the 5' RACE reads in MiXCR, keeping a single row per CDR3 protein. The sample gives about 1.4 million distinct CDR3 sequences, 59% of which show up once; under 8.5% is in the top ten. This sequence originates from a man between 18 and 29 years old in good health. This chain connects TRBV29-1 to TRBJ2-5; D gene unclear. Sequencing input: blood. In DNA, the CDR3 is TGCAGCGGCCCAGCAAGTGACGGGGAGACCCAGTACTTC. Translating it yields CSGPASDGETQYF.